The subject of this entry is one T cell receptor beta chain. The sample originates from a study of blood T cell repertoires in COVID-19. Looking at the study overall: COVID-19 samples, acute and convalescent, were from the United States, Italy and Spain.

The method was immunoSEQ multiplex PCR; TCRdb's version includes in-frame clones alone and lacks a portion of them. In the table there are about 100,000 clones, 75% to 90% of which are singletons. The CDR3 totals 14 residues. V lost 8 bases and J 2 bases, leaving 12 bases between the germline ends. Germline V gene lookup returns CDR1 LNHDA and CDR2 SQIVND (reference sequence). The chain has TRBV19 and TRBJ2-2; the D gene is possibly TRBD1 (5 bases). The source material was peripheral blood. This clonotype originated in a woman aged 70 to 79 with active or convalescent COVID-19. The CDR3 nucleotides read TGTGCCAGTTTCGGGCAGGGCAACACCGGGGAGCTGTTTTTT. The encoded protein is CASFGQGNTGELFF.